This T cell receptor (beta chain) was sequenced for a study of OX40 agonist ivuxolimab in advanced cancers. Generated by immunoSEQ multiplex PCR, the TCRdb table keeps only in-frame clones and is missing some. The sample consists of tens of thousands of clones, 75% to 90% of them appearing once. This CDR3 comprises 15 residues. V lost 5 bases, J lost 6 bases, and 10 bases stayed unmatched. The germline V gene has CDR1 LGHNT and CDR2 FRNRAP. This TCR derives from an adult with an advanced solid tumor such as melanoma, head and neck, liver or kidney cancer. This rearrangement joins TRBV12-5 to TRBJ2-7, with TRBD1 matching 10 bases. The material was CD4+ or CD8+ T cells sorted from blood, obtained in a trial of the OX40 agonist ivuxolimab. CDR3 region: CASGGGTGVFGEQYF. The CDR3 DNA reads TGTGCTAGTGGTGGAGGGACAGGGGTTTTCGGCGAGCAGTACTTC.